Sequencing of this TCR beta chain was carried out in a study of graft-versus-host responses after intestinal transplantation. At the level of the study: Anti-thymocyte globulin served as induction for all recipients, who then took tacrolimus and steroids for approximately 3 years.

General study findings and limits: Declining HvG levels early post-transplant were linked to peak circulating GvH clone levels. High graft-versus-host to host-versus-graft T cell clonal ratios marked allografts of patients with graft-donor macrochimerism. GvH clones occurred in recipient marrow; some first appeared in ileum or blood.

For this clone: What it binds is not known.

Germline V CDR1 and CDR2: GTSNPN, SVGIG (reference sequence). This CDR3 region has 13 residues. After removal of 4 bases from V and 4 bases from J, the junction contained 4 bases not matched to a gene. TCRdb's copy holds only in-frame clones and misses some; the assay was immunoSEQ multiplex PCR. The table records about 110,000 clones, just under 95% of them present only once. This specimen was unstimulated CD8+ T cells sorted from spleen or lymph node cells, taken before intestinal transplant. This clonotype was obtained from a human donor who received an intestinal transplant. The chain recombines TRBV30 with TRBJ1-5; TRBD1 matches at 7 bases. The CDR3 is CAWTQGPNQPQHF. CDR3 in DNA: TGTGCCTGGACACAGGGGCCTAATCAGCCCCAGCATTTT. Variable domain in full (rest from reference TRBV30 and TRBJ1-5): SQTIHQWPATLVQPVGSPLSLECTVEGTSNPNLYWYRQAAGRGLQLLFYSVGIGQISSEVPQNLSASRPQDRQFILSSKKLLLSDSGFYLCAWTQGPNQPQHFGDGTRLSIL.